The text below deals with one TCR beta chain. Its cognate antigen is unknown. The data were taken from a study of T cells in Graves' hyperthyroidism and ophthalmopathy. Germline V CDR1 and CDR2: DFQATT, SNEGSKA (reference sequence). CDR3 length: 13 residues. The germline V and J ends were trimmed by 6 bases and 5 bases, with 16 bases remaining between them. RNA transcripts gave rise to amplified TCR beta CDR3 regions. Using the HTBI primer set, a first-round RT-PCR was run on the TCR CDR3. TCRdb reprocessed the multiplex PCR reads via MiXCR and lists one record per CDR3 protein. The data contain about 660,000 distinct CDR3 sequences, just under 45% of them seen just once; the ten biggest clones take up 7% to 7.5%. General observations from the study: The authors' 13 V-J model separated ophthalmopathy from stable hyperthyroidism.

The rearrangement joins TRBV20-1 to TRBJ1-2, with D tentatively TRBD1 (5 bases). The sample taken for sequencing was peripheral blood or thyroid tissue (not recorded which). This TCR came from an adult man with Graves' disease, either hyperthyroidism or ophthalmopathy (not recorded which). For the CDR3, the DNA is TGCAGTGCCCAGGAGGGGAGGGGTTATGGCTACACCTTC. Protein: CSAQEGRGYGYTF.